The next 8 T cell receptor beta chains were all read from a single sample in a study of CD8 T cells in ankylosing spondylitis. One entry per CDR3 protein, called by TCRdb with MiXCR from the 5' RACE reads. The sample holds 200,000 to 300,000 distinct CDR3 sequences; 7.5% to 9% are singletons and the top ten take around 7%. The sample consisted of blood, either unsorted or a sorted T cell fraction (not recorded which). These receptors were taken from a male donor with ankylosing spondylitis or in good health (not recorded which).

This clonotype was counted at least ten times. The V and J genes are TRBV20-1 and TRBJ2-7; 11 bases map to TRBD2. Trimming cost V 3 bases and J 5 bases; bases outside gene matches: 6. This CDR3 spans 14 amino acids. Per germline, CDR1 DFQATT and CDR2 SNEGSKA (reference sequence). CDR3 sequence: CSARLTSGTNEQYF. The CDR3 DNA reads as TGCAGTGCTAGGTTGACTAGCGGGACTAACGAGCAGTACTTC.

The chain carries TRBV7-9 and TRBJ2-1; TRBD2 matches 8 bases. Germline CDR1 reads SEHNR; CDR2 reads FQNEAQ (reference sequence). The junction had 9 bases not matched to a gene; V was cut back by 5 bases and J by 3 bases. The CDR3 consists of 16 residues. CDR3 in amino acids: CASSTLGSGNYNEQFF. In DNA, the CDR3 is TGTGCCAGCAGCACCTTGGGTAGCGGGAACTACAATGAGCAGTTCTTC.

The V call is TRBV6-2 or TRBV6-3, the J call TRBJ1-1; 9 nucleotides align to TRBD1. Trimming took 4 bases from V and 2 from J; bases not matched to a gene: 8. The germline gives CDR1 MNHEY, CDR2 SVGEGT. This CDR3 spans 16 amino acids. The CDR3 loop reads CASSFRQGGINTEAFF. CDR3 sequence (DNA): TGTGCCAGCAGTTTCAGACAGGGGGGAATCAACACTGAAGCTTTCTTT.

This clonotype was recorded at least ten times. The rearrangement uses TRBV20-1 and TRBJ2-7; D is perhaps TRBD1 (6 bases). The CDR3 is 13 residues long. The V and J ends lost 6 bases and 2 bases respectively, with 14 bases between them. Germline V CDR1 and CDR2: DFQATT, SNEGSKA (reference sequence). CDR3 sequence (DNA): TGCAGTGCCATCACAGGGCAAACCTACGAGCAGTACTTC. Translation: CSAITGQTYEQYF.

This clonotype was observed many times. The chain uses TRBV29-1 and TRBJ2-7; 7 positions agree with TRBD1. The CDR3 has 13 amino acids. The V segment lost 5 bases and the J segment 1 base; nucleotides outside the gene matches: 5. Germline CDR1 is SQVTM and CDR2 is ANQGSEA. The DNA for the CDR3 is TGCAGCGTTAAGACAGGGAATTCCTACGAGCAGTACTTC. This gives the protein CSVKTGNSYEQYF.

In its sample, this clonotype was seen many times. An end of the junction differs from the germline gene, which may be a read error. The V gene is TRBV12-3 or TRBV12-4, the J gene TRBJ2-3; 12 positions agree with TRBD2. The CDR3 contains 14 residues. As DNA, the CDR3 is TGTGCCAGCAGTCTAGCGGGGGGGACAGATACGCAGTATTTT. It yields the protein CASSLAGGTDTQYF.

This clonotype has at least ten counts. The chain recombines TRBV20-1 with TRBJ2-1; TRBD2 matches 8 bases. The CDR3 consists of 16 residues. V trimming: 1 base; J trimming: 4 bases; junction bases outside the gene matches: 9. Germline V CDR1 and CDR2: DFQATT, SNEGSKA (reference sequence). The CDR3 sequence is CSARVGSGSAYNEQFF. The CDR3 coding sequence is TGCAGTGCTAGAGTAGGAAGCGGGAGCGCTTACAATGAGCAGTTCTTC.

This clonotype was recorded many times. The chain links TRBV5-5 to TRBJ1-1, with unresolved D. Germline CDR1 and CDR2: SGHKS and YYEKEE (reference sequence). The CDR3 extends over 15 amino acids. The germline V and J ends were trimmed by 0 bases and 1 base, with 10 bases remaining between them. CDR3 in amino acids: CASSLVRTANTEAFF. For the CDR3, the DNA is TGTGCCAGCAGCTTGGTTAGGACTGCGAACACTGAAGCTTTCTTT.